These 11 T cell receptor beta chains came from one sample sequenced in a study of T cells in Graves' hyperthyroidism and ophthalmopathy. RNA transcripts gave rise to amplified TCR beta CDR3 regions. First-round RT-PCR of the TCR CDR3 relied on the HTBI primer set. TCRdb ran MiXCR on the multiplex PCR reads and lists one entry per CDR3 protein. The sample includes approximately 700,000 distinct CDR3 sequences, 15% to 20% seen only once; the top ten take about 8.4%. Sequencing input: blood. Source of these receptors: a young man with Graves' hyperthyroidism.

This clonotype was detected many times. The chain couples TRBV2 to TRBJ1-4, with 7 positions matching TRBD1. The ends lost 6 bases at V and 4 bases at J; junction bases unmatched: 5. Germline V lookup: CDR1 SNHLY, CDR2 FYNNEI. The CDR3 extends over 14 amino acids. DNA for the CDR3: TGTGCCAGCAGCGCGGGACAGCATAATGAAAAACTGTTTTTT. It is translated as CASSAGQHNEKLFF.

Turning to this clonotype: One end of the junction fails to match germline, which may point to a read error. CDR3 residues: CASSLYGVQGTQYF. The CDR3 nucleotides read TGCGCCAGCAGCCTATACGGGGTCCAAGGGACCCAGTACTTC. The chain carries TRBV5-1 and TRBJ2-5; D is perhaps TRBD2 (5 bases). CDR3 length: 14 amino acids. CDR1 is SGHRS, CDR2 YFSETQ, per germline.

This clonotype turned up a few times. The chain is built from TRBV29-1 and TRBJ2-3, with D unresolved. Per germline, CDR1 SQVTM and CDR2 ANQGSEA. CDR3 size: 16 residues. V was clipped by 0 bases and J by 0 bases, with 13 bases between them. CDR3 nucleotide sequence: TGCAGCGTTGAAGATGGGAATAGAGTTAGCACAGATACGCAGTATTTT. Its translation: CSVEDGNRVSTDTQYF.

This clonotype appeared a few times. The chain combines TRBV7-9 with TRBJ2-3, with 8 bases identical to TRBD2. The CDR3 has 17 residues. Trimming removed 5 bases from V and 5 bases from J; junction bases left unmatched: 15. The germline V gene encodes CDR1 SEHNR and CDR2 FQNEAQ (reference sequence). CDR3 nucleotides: TGTGCCAGCAGCCACCGCCGGGCGGCCGGGGGGGTAGATACGCAGTATTTT. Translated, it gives CASSHRRAAGGVDTQYF.

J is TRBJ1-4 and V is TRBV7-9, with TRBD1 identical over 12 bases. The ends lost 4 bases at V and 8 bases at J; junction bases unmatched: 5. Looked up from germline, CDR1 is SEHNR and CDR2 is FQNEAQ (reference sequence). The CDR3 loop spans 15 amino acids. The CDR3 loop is CASSSSGQGAEKLFF. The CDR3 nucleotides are TGTGCCAGCAGCTCTTCGGGACAGGGGGCCGAAAAACTGTTTTTT.

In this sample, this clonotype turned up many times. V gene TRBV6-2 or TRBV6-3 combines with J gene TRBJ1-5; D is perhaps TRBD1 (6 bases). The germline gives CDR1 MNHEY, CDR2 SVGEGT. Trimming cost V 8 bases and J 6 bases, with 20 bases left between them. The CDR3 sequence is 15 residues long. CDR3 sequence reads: CASGLQLGAIQPQHF. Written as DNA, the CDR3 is TGTGCCAGCGGCCTTCAATTGGGGGCAATTCAGCCCCAGCATTTT.

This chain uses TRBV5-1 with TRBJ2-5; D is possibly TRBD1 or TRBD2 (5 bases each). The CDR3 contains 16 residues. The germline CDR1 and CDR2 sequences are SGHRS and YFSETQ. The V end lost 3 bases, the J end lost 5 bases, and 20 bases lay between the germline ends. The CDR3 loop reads CASSSQDPAWGETQYF. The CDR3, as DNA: TGCGCCAGCAGCTCGCAGGACCCAGCGTGGGGGGAGACCCAGTACTTC.

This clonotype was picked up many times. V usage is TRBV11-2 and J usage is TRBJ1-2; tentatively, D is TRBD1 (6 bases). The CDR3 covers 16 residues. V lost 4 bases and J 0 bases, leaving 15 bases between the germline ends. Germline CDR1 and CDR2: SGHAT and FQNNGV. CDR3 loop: CASSSRGGTSNYGYTF. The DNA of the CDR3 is TGTGCCAGCAGCTCCAGGGGAGGGACATCTAACTATGGCTACACCTTC.

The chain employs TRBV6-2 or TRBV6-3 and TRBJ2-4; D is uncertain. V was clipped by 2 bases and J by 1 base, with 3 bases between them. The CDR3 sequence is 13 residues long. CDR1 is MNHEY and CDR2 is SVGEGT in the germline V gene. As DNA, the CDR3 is TGTGCCAGCAGTTACGTGGCCAAAAACATTCAGTACTTC. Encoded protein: CASSYVAKNIQYF.

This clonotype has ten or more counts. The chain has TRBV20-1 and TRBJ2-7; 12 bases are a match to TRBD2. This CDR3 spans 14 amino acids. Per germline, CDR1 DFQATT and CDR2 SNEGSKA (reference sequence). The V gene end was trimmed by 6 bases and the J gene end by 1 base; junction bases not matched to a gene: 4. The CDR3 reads CSANLAGGSYEQYF. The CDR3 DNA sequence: TGCAGTGCGAATCTAGCGGGAGGGTCCTACGAGCAGTACTTC.

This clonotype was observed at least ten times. DNA of the CDR3: TGTGCCAGCAGTCCGACAGGGCCCTACAATGAGCAGTTCTTC. Translated: CASSPTGPYNEQFF. This chain links TRBV28 with TRBJ2-1, with 7 bases lining up with TRBD1. Per the germline V gene, CDR1 is MDHEN and CDR2 is SYDVKM. CDR3 length: 14 residues. The trim removed 5 bases at V and 2 bases at J, leaving 3 bases unmatched.